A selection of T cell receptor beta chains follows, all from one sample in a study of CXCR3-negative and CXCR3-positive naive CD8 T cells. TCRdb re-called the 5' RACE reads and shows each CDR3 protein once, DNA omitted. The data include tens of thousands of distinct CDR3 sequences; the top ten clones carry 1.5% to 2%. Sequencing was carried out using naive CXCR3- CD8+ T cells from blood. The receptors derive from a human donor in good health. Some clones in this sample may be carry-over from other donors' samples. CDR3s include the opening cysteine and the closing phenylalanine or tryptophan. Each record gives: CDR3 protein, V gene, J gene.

CDR3: CSATEGGTQYF
V: TRBV29-1
J: TRBJ2-3

CDR3: CAIRNLGGGSNQPQHF
V: TRBV5-1
J: TRBJ1-5

CDR3: CASSPLTRNTGELFF
V: TRBV27
J: TRBJ2-2

CDR3: CASSLYIVGGELFF
V: TRBV5-5
J: TRBJ2-2

CDR3: CSVEGDSVWQFF
V: TRBV29-1
J: TRBJ2-1

CDR3: CASTSSGTGWSEQYF
V: TRBV12-3/TRBV12-4
J: TRBJ2-7

CDR3: CASSYSGWGEKLFF
V: TRBV6-5
J: TRBJ1-4

CDR3: CASSQELGPSYEQYF
V: TRBV4-2
J: TRBJ2-7

CDR3: CASSPFRGLGTDTQYF
V: TRBV25-1
J: TRBJ2-3

CDR3: CASSSTPSYEQYF
V: TRBV7-9
J: TRBJ2-7

CDR3: CASSEGTAANTEAFF
V: TRBV10-1
J: TRBJ1-1

CDR3: CSVRDRAFTDTQYF
V: TRBV29-1
J: TRBJ2-3

CDR3: CASSPRLPGTSGNEQYF
V: TRBV3-1
J: TRBJ2-7

CDR3: CASSLPRDLNTEAFF
V: TRBV28
J: TRBJ1-1

CDR3: CASSLVWGRYNEQFF
V: TRBV5-5
J: TRBJ2-1

CDR3: CASRGGDYNEQFF
V: TRBV10-2
J: TRBJ2-1

CDR3: CASSLVGFNQPQHF
V: TRBV27
J: TRBJ1-5

CDR3: CASSLSPAQPQHF
V: TRBV5-5
J: TRBJ1-5

CDR3: CASSLRGQETQYF
V: TRBV11-3
J: TRBJ2-5

CDR3: CASSLARATNEKLFF
V: TRBV7-2
J: TRBJ1-4

CDR3: CASALPGVYYEQYF
V: TRBV28
J: TRBJ2-7

CDR3: CSVEDPDSNQPQHF
V: TRBV29-1
J: TRBJ1-5

CDR3: CASSKWISGAYEQYF
V: TRBV19
J: TRBJ2-7

CDR3: CASSLLPELANYGYTF
V: TRBV7-2
J: TRBJ1-2

CDR3: CASSQPGQGITGELFF
V: TRBV7-8
J: TRBJ2-2

CDR3: CSVEFLAGGSYNEQFF
V: TRBV29-1
J: TRBJ2-1

CDR3: CSVDGGNTDTQYF
V: TRBV29-1
J: TRBJ2-3

CDR3: CASLDRDSNQPQHF
V: TRBV19
J: TRBJ1-5

CDR3: CASSLSAGGREQYF
V: TRBV12-3/TRBV12-4
J: TRBJ2-7

CDR3: CASSFLRGYEQYF
V: TRBV28
J: TRBJ2-7

CDR3: CASSVWAGGPNNEQFF
V: TRBV13
J: TRBJ2-1

CDR3: CASSGGESGGHNEQFF
V: TRBV6-4
J: TRBJ2-1

CDR3: CASSLGDSSYEQYF
V: TRBV5-1
J: TRBJ2-7

CDR3: CSARDTGYEQYF
V: TRBV20-1
J: TRBJ2-7

CDR3: CASSLSEWGEETQYF
V: TRBV7-8
J: TRBJ2-5

CDR3: CASSPPGQGTEAFF
V: TRBV18
J: TRBJ1-1

CDR3: CASSYTHEGGNEQFF
V: TRBV6-2/TRBV6-3
J: TRBJ2-1

CDR3: CASSSEADLNYGYTF
V: TRBV28
J: TRBJ1-2

CDR3: CASSPLSEQGEQYF
V: TRBV5-1
J: TRBJ2-7

CDR3: CASSQDRQGDTEAFF
V: TRBV14
J: TRBJ1-1

CDR3: CASRPGGGARNTEAFF
V: TRBV4-3
J: TRBJ1-1

CDR3: CSATLPSEGVQYF
V: TRBV20-1
J: TRBJ2-7

CDR3: CSARGGHDLPYEQYF
V: TRBV20-1
J: TRBJ2-7

CDR3: CASSFFLRETGELFF
V: TRBV28
J: TRBJ2-2

CDR3: CASSPEPPSGRYNEQFF
V: TRBV7-9
J: TRBJ2-1

CDR3: CASSPFSNEQFF
V: TRBV11-1
J: TRBJ2-1

CDR3: CASSFLGLHELEQFF
V: TRBV12-3/TRBV12-4
J: TRBJ2-1

CDR3: CASSQETGGRLNTEAFF
V: TRBV4-2
J: TRBJ1-1

CDR3: CASSLEAVGTGELFF
V: TRBV5-1
J: TRBJ2-2

CDR3: CASSLTGGRNQPQHF
V: TRBV12-3/TRBV12-4
J: TRBJ1-5

CDR3: CASSVDPSYEQYF
V: TRBV9
J: TRBJ2-7